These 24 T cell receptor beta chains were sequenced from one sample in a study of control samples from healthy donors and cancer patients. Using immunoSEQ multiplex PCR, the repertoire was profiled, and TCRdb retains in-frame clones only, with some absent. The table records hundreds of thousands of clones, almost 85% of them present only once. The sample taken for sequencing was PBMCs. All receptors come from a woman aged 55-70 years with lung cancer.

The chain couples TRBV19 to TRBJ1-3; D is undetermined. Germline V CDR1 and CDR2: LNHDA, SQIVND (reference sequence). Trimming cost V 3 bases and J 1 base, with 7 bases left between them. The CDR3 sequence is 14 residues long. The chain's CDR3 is CASSMITSGNTIYF. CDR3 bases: TGTGCCAGTAGTATGATCACGTCTGGAAACACCATATATTTT. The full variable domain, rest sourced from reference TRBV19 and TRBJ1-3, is DGGITQSPKYLFRKEGQNVTLSCEQNLNHDAMYWYRQDPGQGLRLIYYSQIVNDFQKGDIAEGYSVSREKKESFPLTVTSAQKNPTAFYLCASSMITSGNTIYFGEGSWLTVV.

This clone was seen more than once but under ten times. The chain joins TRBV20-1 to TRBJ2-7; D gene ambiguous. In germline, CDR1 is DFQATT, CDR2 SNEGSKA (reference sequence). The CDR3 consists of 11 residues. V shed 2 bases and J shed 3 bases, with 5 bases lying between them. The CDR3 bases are TGCAGTGCTAGACAGGACTACGAGCAGTACTTC. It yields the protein CSARQDYEQYF.

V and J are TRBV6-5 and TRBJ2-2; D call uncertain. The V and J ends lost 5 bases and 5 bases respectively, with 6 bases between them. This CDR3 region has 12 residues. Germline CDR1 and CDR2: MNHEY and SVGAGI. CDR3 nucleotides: TGTGCCAGCAGTCTAGTGACCGGGGAGCTGTTTTTT. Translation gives CASSLVTGELFF.

The chain's CDR3 is CATSREPTNTEAFF. The CDR3 DNA follows: TGTGCCACCAGCAGAGAACCGACGAACACTGAAGCTTTCTTT. The chain joins TRBV15 to TRBJ1-1, with D uncertain. From germline, CDR1 is LNHNV and CDR2 YYDKDF (reference sequence). With 0 bases removed from V and 1 base from J, the gap between germline ends came to 6 bases. This CDR3 comprises 14 residues.

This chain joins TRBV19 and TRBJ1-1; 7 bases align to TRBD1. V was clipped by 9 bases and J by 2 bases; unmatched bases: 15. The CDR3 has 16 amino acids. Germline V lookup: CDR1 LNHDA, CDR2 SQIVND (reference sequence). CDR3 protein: CASVPTPGQLNTEAFF. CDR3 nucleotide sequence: TGTGCCAGCGTTCCTACCCCGGGACAGCTTAACACTGAAGCTTTCTTT.

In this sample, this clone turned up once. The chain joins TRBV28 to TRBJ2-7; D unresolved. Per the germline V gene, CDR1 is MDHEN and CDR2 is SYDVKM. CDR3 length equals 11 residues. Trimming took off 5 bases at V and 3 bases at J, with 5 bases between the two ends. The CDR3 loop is CASSIYYEQYF. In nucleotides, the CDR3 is TGTGCCAGCAGTATATACTACGAGCAGTACTTC. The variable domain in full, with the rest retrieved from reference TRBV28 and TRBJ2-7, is DVKVTQSSRYLVKRTGEKVFLECVQDMDHENMFWYRQDPGLGLRLIYFSYDVKMKEKGDIPEGYSVSREKKERFSLILESASTNQTSMYLCASSIYYEQYFGPGTRLTVT.

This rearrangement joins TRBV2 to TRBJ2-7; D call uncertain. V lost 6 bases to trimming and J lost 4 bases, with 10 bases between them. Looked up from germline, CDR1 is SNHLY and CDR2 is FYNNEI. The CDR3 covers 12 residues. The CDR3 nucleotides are TGTGCCAGCAGGGCGGACGGGTACGAGCAGTACTTC. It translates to CASRADGYEQYF.

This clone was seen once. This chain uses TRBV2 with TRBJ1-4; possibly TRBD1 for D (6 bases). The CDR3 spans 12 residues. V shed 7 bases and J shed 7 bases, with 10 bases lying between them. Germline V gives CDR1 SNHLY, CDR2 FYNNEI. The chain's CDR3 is CASTGEGEKLFF. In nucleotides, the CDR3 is TGTGCCAGCACAGGGGAGGGTGAAAAACTGTTTTTT.

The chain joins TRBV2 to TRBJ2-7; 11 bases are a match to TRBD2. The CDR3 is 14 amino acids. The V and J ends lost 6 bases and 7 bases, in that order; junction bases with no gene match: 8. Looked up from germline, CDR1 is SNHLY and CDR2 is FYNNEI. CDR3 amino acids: CASSGGLAVWEQYF. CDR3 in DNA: TGTGCCAGCAGCGGGGGACTAGCGGTCTGGGAGCAGTACTTC.

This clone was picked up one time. This CDR3 reads CASSLDVGVGEQYF. As DNA, the CDR3 is TGCGCCAGCAGCTTGGACGTAGGGGTGGGGGAGCAGTACTTC. V usage is TRBV5-1 and J usage is TRBJ2-7; possible D gene TRBD1, 5 bases. Germline CDR1 reads SGHRS; CDR2 reads YFSETQ. This CDR3 has 14 amino acids. The V gene lost 0 bases and the J gene lost 7 bases, with 14 bases spanning the gap.

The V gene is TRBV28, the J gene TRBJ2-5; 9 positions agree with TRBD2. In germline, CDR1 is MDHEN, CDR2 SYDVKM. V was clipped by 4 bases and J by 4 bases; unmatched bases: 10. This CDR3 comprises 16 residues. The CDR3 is CASSSNPSGILETQYF. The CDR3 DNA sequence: TGTGCCAGCAGTTCCAACCCTAGCGGGATATTAGAGACCCAGTACTTC.

CDR3 in amino acids: CASSRWGGENSGNTIYF. The DNA for the CDR3 is TGTGCCAGCAGCCGCTGGGGGGGGGAAAACTCTGGAAACACCATATATTTT. This chain joins TRBV7-9 and TRBJ1-3, with a weak D call TRBD1 (5 bases). V gave up 5 bases and J gave up 0 bases, with 17 bases separating them. The CDR3 runs 17 residues. Germline V lookup: CDR1 SEHNR, CDR2 FQNEAQ (reference sequence).

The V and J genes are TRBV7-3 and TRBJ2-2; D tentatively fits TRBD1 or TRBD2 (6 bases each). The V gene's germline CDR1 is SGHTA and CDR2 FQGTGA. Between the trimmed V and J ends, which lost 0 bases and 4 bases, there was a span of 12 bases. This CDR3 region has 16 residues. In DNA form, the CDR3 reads TGTGCCAGCAGCTTAACCCAACAGGGAGGCACCGGGGAGCTGTTTTTT. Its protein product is CASSLTQQGGTGELFF. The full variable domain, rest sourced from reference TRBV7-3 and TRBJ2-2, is GAGVSQTPSNKVTEKGKYVELRCDPISGHTALYWYRQSLGQGPEFLIYFQGTGAADDSGLPNDRFFAVRPEGSVSTLKIQRTERGDSAVYLCASSLTQQGGTGELFFGEGSRLTVL.

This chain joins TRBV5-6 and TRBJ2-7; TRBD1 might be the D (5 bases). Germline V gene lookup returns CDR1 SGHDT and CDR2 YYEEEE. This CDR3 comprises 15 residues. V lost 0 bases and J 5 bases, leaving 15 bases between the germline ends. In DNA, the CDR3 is TGTGCCAGCAGCTTGGTTAATATCAGGGCCGACGAGCAGTACTTC. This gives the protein CASSLVNIRADEQYF.

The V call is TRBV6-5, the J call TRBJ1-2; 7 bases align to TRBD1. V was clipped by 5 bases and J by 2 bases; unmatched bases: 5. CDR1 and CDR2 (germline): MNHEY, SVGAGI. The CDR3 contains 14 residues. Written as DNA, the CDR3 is TGTGCCAGCAGTCGGGACAGAGCAAACTATGGCTACACCTTC. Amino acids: CASSRDRANYGYTF.

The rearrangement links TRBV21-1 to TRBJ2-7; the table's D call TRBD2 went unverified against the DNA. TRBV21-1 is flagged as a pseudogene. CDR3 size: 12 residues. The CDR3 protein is CASRLGRDEQYF. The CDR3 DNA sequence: TGTGCCAGCAGATTAGGGCGGGACGAGCAGTACTTC.

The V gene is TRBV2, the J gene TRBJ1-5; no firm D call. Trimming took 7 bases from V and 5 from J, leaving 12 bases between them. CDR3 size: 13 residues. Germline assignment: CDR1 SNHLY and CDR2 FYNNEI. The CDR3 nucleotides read TGTGCCAGCAACCCCGAACGGGATCAGCCCCAGCATTTT. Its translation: CASNPERDQPQHF.

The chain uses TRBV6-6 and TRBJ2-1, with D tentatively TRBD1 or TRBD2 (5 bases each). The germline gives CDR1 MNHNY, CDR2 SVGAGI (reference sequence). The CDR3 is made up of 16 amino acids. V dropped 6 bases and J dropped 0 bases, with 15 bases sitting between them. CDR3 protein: CASRSRDQSSYNEQFF. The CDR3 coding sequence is TGTGCCAGCAGGAGCCGGGACCAAAGCTCCTACAATGAGCAGTTCTTC.

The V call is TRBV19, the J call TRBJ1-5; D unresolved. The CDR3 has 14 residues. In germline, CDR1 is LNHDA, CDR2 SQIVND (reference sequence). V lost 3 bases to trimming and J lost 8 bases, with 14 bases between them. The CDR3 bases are TGTGCCAGTAGTATCTTGGAGGGATTAGAGCCCCAGCATTTT. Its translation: CASSILEGLEPQHF.

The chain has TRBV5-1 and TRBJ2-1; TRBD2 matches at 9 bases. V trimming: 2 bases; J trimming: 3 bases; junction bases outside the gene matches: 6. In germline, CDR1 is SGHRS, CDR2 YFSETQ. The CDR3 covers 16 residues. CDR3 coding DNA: TGCGCCAGCAGCTTACAGGGACTAGCCGGCTACAATGAGCAGTTCTTC. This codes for CASSLQGLAGYNEQFF.

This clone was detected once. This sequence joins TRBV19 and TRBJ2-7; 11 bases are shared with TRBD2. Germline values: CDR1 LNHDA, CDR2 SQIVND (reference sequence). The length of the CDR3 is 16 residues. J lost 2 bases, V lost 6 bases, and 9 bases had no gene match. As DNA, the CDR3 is TGTGCCAGTAGCCCTAAACCGGGACTAGCGGCCTACGAGCAGTACTTC. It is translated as CASSPKPGLAAYEQYF.

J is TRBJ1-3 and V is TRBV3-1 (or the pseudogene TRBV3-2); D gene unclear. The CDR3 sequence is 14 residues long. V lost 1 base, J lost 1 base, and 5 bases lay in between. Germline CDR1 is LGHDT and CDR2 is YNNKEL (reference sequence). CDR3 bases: TGTGCCAGCAGCCAAGTCGGATCTGGAAACACCATATATTTT. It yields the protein CASSQVGSGNTIYF.

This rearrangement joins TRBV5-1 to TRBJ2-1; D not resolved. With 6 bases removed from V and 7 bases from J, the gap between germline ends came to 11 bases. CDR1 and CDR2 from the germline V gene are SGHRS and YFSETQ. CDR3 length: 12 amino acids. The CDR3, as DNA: TGCGCCAGCATGAACACTTGGAATGAGCAGTTCTTC. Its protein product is CASMNTWNEQFF.

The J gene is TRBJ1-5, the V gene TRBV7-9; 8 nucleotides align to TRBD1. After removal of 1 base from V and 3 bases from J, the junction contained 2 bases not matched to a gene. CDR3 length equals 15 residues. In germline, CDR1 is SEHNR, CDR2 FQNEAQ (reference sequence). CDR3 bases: TGTGCCAGCAGCTTAGGACAGGGGATCAATCAGCCCCAGCATTTT. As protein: CASSLGQGINQPQHF.